A single TCR beta chain is shown here with its context. Its antigen is still unknown. The input lacks base qualities; no much larger clone sits a single base away. These data originate in a study of T cell changes during pregnancy in multiple sclerosis (dated by TCRdb to about 2019). Broadly, across the study: The study looked at changes in the T cell repertoire across pregnancy in women with multiple sclerosis.

The germline V gene sets CDR1 to SGHNT and CDR2 to YENEEA. V drops 3 bases and J drops 4 bases, leaving 3 bases in between. The CDR3 starts with the cysteine, ends with the phenylalanine, and has 12 residues. Here the CDR3 DNA is all that survives: 36 bases in frame from base 1. The method was the immunoSEQ multiplex PCR assay. The clones in this table, taken by TCRdb from immuneACCESS, are in-frame only. Not every clone is retained; where verified, under half of the shortfall comes from an unresolved V gene, and the cause of the rest is unknown. Here the sample has around 60,000 clones; roughly 93% occur a single time. Jointly, the top ten make up about 1.7% of the sample.

The clonotype was recovered from a female donor with multiple sclerosis, enrolled in a pregnancy study. Sequenced material: peripheral blood, taken after pregnancy. The chain is made from TRBV11-3 and TRBJ2-2; no D gene is confidently identified. The CDR3: CASSFVTGELFF. Read as DNA, the sequence is TGTGCCAGCAGCTTCGTCACCGGGGAGCTGTTTTTT.